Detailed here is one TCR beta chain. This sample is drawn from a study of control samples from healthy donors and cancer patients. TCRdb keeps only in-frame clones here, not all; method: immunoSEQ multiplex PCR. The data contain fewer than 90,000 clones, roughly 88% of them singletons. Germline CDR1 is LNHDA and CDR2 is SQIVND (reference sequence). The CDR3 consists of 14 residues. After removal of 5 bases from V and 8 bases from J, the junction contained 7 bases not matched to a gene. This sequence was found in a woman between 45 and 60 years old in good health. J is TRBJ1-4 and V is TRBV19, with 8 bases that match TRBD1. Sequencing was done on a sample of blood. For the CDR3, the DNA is TGTGCCAGTAGTGCTCGGGACAGGCCAGAAAAACTGTTTTTT. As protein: CASSARDRPEKLFF.